The 14 T cell receptor beta chains listed next were all sequenced from one sample in a study of identical twins. TCRdb reprocessed the 5' RACE reads via MiXCR and lists one record per CDR3 protein. This sample carries around 100,000 distinct CDR3 sequences, about 6% of them seen once, and the ten largest clones take roughly 12%. Sample: memory T cells sorted from blood. The receptor set was obtained from a woman in her forties or fifties in good health.

In this sample, this clonotype turned up many times. The chain carries TRBV3-1 and TRBJ1-5; D unresolved. The V gene's germline CDR1 is LGHDT and CDR2 YNNKEL (reference sequence). The CDR3 loop spans 15 amino acids. V was cut by 0 bases and J by 3 bases, with 9 bases left in between. The CDR3 region has the DNA TGTGCCAGCAGCCAAGATTTCAGAAACAATCAGCCCCAGCATTTT. Amino acid sequence: CASSQDFRNNQPQHF.

This clonotype was recorded at least ten times. This sequence joins TRBV20-1 and TRBJ2-1, with D possibly being TRBD1 or TRBD2 (5 bases each). Germline V gene sequence: CDR1 DFQATT, CDR2 SNEGSKA (reference sequence). The CDR3 extends over 13 amino acids. Trimming shortened V by 3 bases and J by 8 bases, and 14 bases separated the two germline ends. The CDR3 here is CSASPGGGDEQFF. The DNA for the CDR3 is TGCAGTGCTAGCCCTGGGGGTGGCGATGAGCAGTTCTTC.

This clonotype was counted many times. The gene calls are TRBV11-3 and TRBJ1-3; 9 nucleotides agree with TRBD1. Germline V gene data show CDR1 as SGHNT and CDR2 as YENEEA. V was clipped by 5 bases and J by 2 bases; unmatched bases: 4. There are 15 residues in the CDR3. The CDR3 sequence is CASSPGQGPGNTIYF. CDR3 nucleotides: TGTGCCAGCAGCCCTGGACAGGGGCCTGGAAACACCATATATTTT.

This clonotype was seen repeatedly, ten times or more. The rearrangement uses TRBV29-1 and TRBJ2-1; D is uncertain. Germline V CDR1 and CDR2: SQVTM, ANQGSEA. Trimming cost V 7 bases and J 9 bases, with 16 bases left between them. The CDR3 loop spans 12 amino acids. The CDR3 bases are TGCAGCGCCGGGCGAGACCTTCGTGAGCAGTTCTTC. Its protein is CSAGRDLREQFF.

This clonotype was detected ten times or more. This sequence joins TRBV3-1 and TRBJ2-1; D might be TRBD1 or TRBD2, each matching 6 bases. Germline CDR1 LGHDT, CDR2 YNNKEL (reference sequence). V was clipped by 4 bases and J by 10 bases, with 14 bases between them. The CDR3 loop spans 13 amino acids. CDR3 protein: CASSRGLQGEQFF. The CDR3 nucleotides are TGTGCCAGCAGCCGCGGACTACAGGGCGAGCAGTTCTTC.

The sample holds many counts of this clonotype. The chain recombines TRBV11-2 with TRBJ2-7; the D gene could be TRBD1 or TRBD2 (6 bases each). V was trimmed by 6 bases and J by 4 bases, leaving 19 bases between them. The CDR3 loop spans 15 amino acids. Germline CDR1 reads SGHAT; CDR2 reads FQNNGV. CDR3 nucleotides: TGTGCCAGCAGTTGGGGGGCTAGCGAGGGATACGAGCAGTACGTC. As protein: CASSWGASEGYEQYV.

The rearrangement uses TRBV7-9 and TRBJ2-7, with D perhaps assigned TRBD1 or TRBD2 (5 bases each). Germline CDR1 SEHNR, CDR2 FQNEAQ (reference sequence). CDR3 length: 15 residues. The V end was cut by 5 bases, the J end by 0 bases, with 14 bases between. The CDR3 sequence is CASSARDLSSYEQYF. The CDR3 DNA reads TGTGCCAGCAGCGCCCGGGACCTGTCCTCCTACGAGCAGTACTTC.

This clonotype was seen repeatedly, ten times or more. The rearrangement links TRBV9 to TRBJ1-1, with TRBD1 identical over 8 bases. The V segment lost 4 bases and the J segment 1 base; nucleotides outside the gene matches: 3. The germline CDR1 and CDR2 sequences are SGDLS and YYNGEE. This CDR3 region has 14 residues. DNA for the CDR3: TGTGCCAGCAGCCCTGGACAGGGGAACACTGAAGCTTTCTTT. It yields the protein CASSPGQGNTEAFF.

This clonotype was seen at least ten times. This chain joins TRBV15 and TRBJ2-3; maybe TRBD1 (7 bases). V was cut by 9 bases and J by 0 bases, with 13 bases left in between. The CDR3 totals 14 residues. Germline V lookup: CDR1 LNHNV, CDR2 YYDKDF (reference sequence). The CDR3 DNA reads TGTGCCACTAAACAGGGGACTAGCACAGATACGCAGTATTTT. It encodes CATKQGTSTDTQYF.

This clonotype was seen many times. The chain combines TRBV5-1 with TRBJ1-3; D not certain. This CDR3 region has 16 residues. The V and J ends lost 0 bases and 0 bases respectively, with 10 bases between them. Germline V gives CDR1 SGHRS, CDR2 YFSETQ. The CDR3 region has the DNA TGCGCCAGCAGCTTGGAAGGAGGGAGCTCTGGAAACACCATATATTTT. Translated: CASSLEGGSSGNTIYF.

The V gene is TRBV20-1, the J gene TRBJ1-2; D not certain. The CDR3 has 12 amino acids. The germline V gene has CDR1 DFQATT and CDR2 SNEGSKA (reference sequence). V dropped 2 bases and J dropped 8 bases, with 12 bases sitting between them. Written as DNA, the CDR3 is TGCAGTGCTAGACGAGGGCCGGGGGGCTACACCTTC. Its translation: CSARRGPGGYTF.

This clonotype occurred many times. The chain is built from TRBV5-1 and TRBJ1-3; D is ambiguous. The CDR3 has 14 amino acids. Trimming removed 4 bases from V and 4 bases from J, with 12 bases in between. The germline CDR1 and CDR2 sequences are SGHRS and YFSETQ. The DNA for the CDR3 is TGCGCCAGCAGCGTGGCCGCGGGGGGAAACACCATATATTTT. It encodes CASSVAAGGNTIYF.

The chain is built from TRBV15 and TRBJ2-1; D call uncertain. The germline V and J ends were trimmed by 0 bases and 4 bases, with 13 bases remaining between them. The length of the CDR3 is 16 residues. Per germline, CDR1 LNHNV and CDR2 YYDKDF (reference sequence). In nucleotides, the CDR3 is TGTGCCACCAGCAGAGAGGGTCAGGTACCTTACAATGAGCAGTTCTTC. This codes for CATSREGQVPYNEQFF.

This clonotype has at least ten counts. V usage is TRBV7-2 and J usage is TRBJ2-1; TRBD2 matches 10 bases. V lost 8 bases and J lost 7; bases outside the gene matches: 11. This CDR3 has 15 residues. Germline-derived CDR1 and CDR2 are SGHTA and FQGNSA. As DNA, the CDR3 is TGTGCCAGCGTGCGTCCTAGCGGGAGAAGGAATGAGCAGTTCTTC. Translating it yields CASVRPSGRRNEQFF.